These 21 T cell receptor beta chains came from one sample sequenced in a study of CD8+CD57+ T cells in acquired aplastic anemia. Genomic DNA, the template, was used for profiling of the TCR beta VDJ and CDR3. TCRdb processed the reads anew with MiXCR; each CDR3 protein has one entry. This repertoire shows roughly 220,000 distinct CDR3 sequences, less than 75% found once; its top ten account for roughly 61%. Patients who underwent sequencing had shown CD8+CD57+ cell expansion by flow cytometry. Sequenced material: sorted CD4+, CD8+, or CD8+CD57+ T cells (not recorded which) from PBMCs. The receptor source for this set is a human donor with aplastic anemia.

This clonotype was seen a handful of times. This chain connects TRBV10-3 to TRBJ1-6; tentatively, D is TRBD1 (5 bases). Germline CDR1 and CDR2: ENHRY and SYGVKD. The CDR3 sequence is 14 residues long. V was shortened by 5 bases and J by 5 bases, with 10 bases between the two germline ends. DNA for the CDR3: TGTGCCATCAGTCCTGGACAAGATAATTCACCCCTCCACTTT. Translation: CAISPGQDNSPLHF.

This chain connects TRBV10-1 to TRBJ2-3, with TRBD2 matching 7 bases. CDR1 and CDR2 from the germline V gene are WNHNN and SYGVQD (reference sequence). V trimming: 2 bases; J trimming: 1 base; junction bases outside the gene matches: 3. The CDR3 has 15 amino acids. The CDR3 region has the DNA TGCGCCAGCAGTGAGGTCCTAGCGGGCACAGATACGCAGTATTTT. It encodes CASSEVLAGTDTQYF.

V and J are TRBV20-1 and TRBJ2-2; 7 bases line up with TRBD2. CDR1 is DFQATT, CDR2 SNEGSKA, per germline (reference sequence). The CDR3 totals 15 residues. Trimming took 1 base from V and 5 from J; bases not matched to a gene: 7. This CDR3 reads CSARVGGRATGELFF. The CDR3 DNA is TGCAGTGCTAGAGTGGGGGGGAGAGCGACCGGGGAGCTGTTTTTT.

This clonotype was observed a handful of times. The gene calls are TRBV2 and TRBJ1-2; the D is unclear. The CDR3 consists of 13 residues. The V gene's germline CDR1 is SNHLY and CDR2 FYNNEI. The V end lost 3 bases, the J end lost 7 bases, and 12 bases lay between the germline ends. The CDR3 sequence is CASSDSFSPGYTF. Written as DNA, the CDR3 is TGTGCCAGCAGTGACAGCTTTTCCCCTGGCTACACCTTC.

This clonotype was picked up many times. The chain carries TRBV12-3 or TRBV12-4 and TRBJ1-1; maybe TRBD1 (5 bases). The CDR3 has 15 amino acids. V was shortened by 4 bases and J by 1 base, with 13 bases between the two germline ends. In DNA form, the CDR3 reads TGTGCCAGCAGTTCAGCCGGGACGGAGAACACTGAAGCTTTCTTT. Its translation is CASSSAGTENTEAFF.

The chain combines TRBV7-2 with TRBJ2-7; maybe TRBD2 (6 bases). Germline V CDR1 and CDR2: SGHTA, FQGNSA. V gave up 1 base and J gave up 6 bases, with 16 bases separating them. The CDR3 is 15 residues long. The CDR3 sequence is CASSLDGRKQVEQYF. Here the CDR3 DNA reads TGTGCCAGCAGCTTAGACGGGAGAAAACAGGTCGAGCAGTACTTC.

The chain carries TRBV7-8 and TRBJ2-5, with 8 bases lining up with TRBD1. CDR1 SGHVS and CDR2 FQNEAQ come from the germline V gene. V was clipped by 5 bases and J by 3 bases; unmatched bases: 11. The CDR3 runs to 16 residues. CDR3 loop: CASSATSGTGKETQYF. The CDR3 DNA sequence: TGTGCCAGCAGCGCTACCTCCGGGACAGGAAAAGAGACCCAGTACTTC.

J is TRBJ2-7 and V is TRBV15; TRBD2 agrees at 7 bases. J gave up 0 bases and V 5 bases, and 7 bases lay outside the gene matches. Germline V gene sequence: CDR1 LNHNV, CDR2 YYDKDF (reference sequence). The CDR3 has 15 residues. The CDR3 reads CATSGRGGSSYEQYF. Written as DNA, the CDR3 is TGTGCCACCAGCGGGCGGGGCGGGAGCTCCTACGAGCAGTACTTC.

This clonotype came up once. The rearrangement uses TRBV7-6 and TRBJ2-1, with 15 bases that match TRBD2. Germline V gene lookup returns CDR1 SGHVS and CDR2 FNYEAQ. V was pared by 5 bases and J by 6 bases, with 11 bases of the junction left unmatched. This CDR3 comprises 18 residues. In DNA, the CDR3 is TGTGCCAGCAGCCACGGGACTAGCGGGGGGACGTCTGTCAATGAGCAGTTCTTC. Encoded protein: CASSHGTSGGTSVNEQFF.

This clonotype is a singleton in its sample. The V call is TRBV19, the J call TRBJ2-5, with TRBD1 identical over 9 bases. The DNA end favors TRBJ2-7, so the J call may be wrong. This CDR3 is built from 13 residues. In germline, CDR1 is LNHDA, CDR2 SQIVND (reference sequence). CDR3 sequence reads: CASSHRGRDEQYF. CDR3 sequence (DNA): TGTGCCAGTAGCCACAGGGGGCGCGACGAGCAGTACTTC.

The V call is TRBV7-6, the J call TRBJ1-5, with D perhaps TRBD1 (5 bases). Germline CDR1 and CDR2: SGHVS and FNYEAQ. The CDR3 totals 16 residues. Trimming took off 1 base at V and 3 bases at J, with 13 bases between the two ends. CDR3 amino acids: CASSLVGTGLNQPQHF. CDR3 sequence (DNA): TGTGCCAGCAGCTTAGTGGGAACAGGTCTCAATCAGCCCCAGCATTTT.

This chain connects TRBV7-2 to TRBJ2-7, with TRBD2 matching over 7 bases. The V gene's germline CDR1 is SGHTA and CDR2 FQGNSA. Trimming removed 2 bases from V and 10 bases from J; junction bases left unmatched: 5. The CDR3 spans 12 residues. CDR3 in amino acids: CASSLRSSGQYF. CDR3 nucleotides: TGTGCCAGCAGCTTACGGTCTAGCGGTCAGTACTTC. The full variable domain, completed using reference TRBV7-2 and TRBJ2-7, is GAGVSQSPSNKVTEKGKDVELRCDPISGHTALYWYRQSLGQGLEFLIYFQGNSAPDKSGLPSDRFSAERTGGSVSTLTIQRTQQEDSAVYLCASSLRSSGQYFGPGTRLTVT.

The chain uses TRBV6-1 and TRBJ2-1; no clear D gene. The CDR3 runs 14 residues. Germline V gene sequence: CDR1 MNHNS, CDR2 SASEGT. The ends were cut back, 8 bases at V and 8 bases at J, with 19 bases in the middle. The chain's CDR3 is CASLKTLFTDEQFF. In DNA form, the CDR3 reads TGTGCCAGCTTGAAGACGCTTTTTACGGATGAGCAGTTCTTC.

This clonotype was detected only once. This chain uses TRBV2 with TRBJ2-7; 11 nucleotides match TRBD1. Trimming cost V 5 bases and J 7 bases; bases outside gene matches: 13. This CDR3 is 16 amino acids long. Germline CDR1 reads SNHLY; CDR2 reads FYNNEI. The CDR3 region has the DNA TGTGCCAGCAGTTTAGCAAGAGGACAGGGGGCGGGGGAGCAGTACTTC. Residues: CASSLARGQGAGEQYF. The variable domain in full, completed from reference TRBV2 and TRBJ2-7, reads EPEVTQTPSHQVTQMGQEVILRCVPISNHLYFYWYRQILGQKVEFLVSFYNNEISEKSEIFDDQFSVERPDGSNFTLKIRSTKLEDSAMYFCASSLARGQGAGEQYFGPGTRLTVT.

The chain carries TRBV4-1 and TRBJ2-2, with 9 bases that match TRBD1. Germline trimming cut 6 bases from V and 5 bases from J; bases unmatched to any gene: 7. The CDR3 runs to 15 residues. The germline V gene has CDR1 MGHRA and CDR2 YSYEKL. The CDR3 sequence: CASRPGTGITGELFF. The CDR3 bases are TGCGCCAGCAGGCCCGGGACAGGGATTACCGGGGAGCTGTTTTTT.

V and J are TRBV19 and TRBJ2-2; 7 nucleotides agree with TRBD1. The V and J ends lost 3 bases and 3 bases, in that order; junction bases with no gene match: 4. Germline V gene data show CDR1 as LNHDA and CDR2 as SQIVND (reference sequence). The CDR3 loop spans 15 amino acids. The DNA of the CDR3 is TGTGCCAGTAGTATGAGACAGGGAGACACCGGGGAGCTGTTTTTT. This encodes CASSMRQGDTGELFF. Full variable domain (rest looked up from reference TRBV19 and TRBJ2-2): DGGITQSPKYLFRKEGQNVTLSCEQNLNHDAMYWYRQDPGQGLRLIYYSQIVNDFQKGDIAEGYSVSREKKESFPLTVTSAQKNPTAFYLCASSMRQGDTGELFFGEGSRLTVL.

The V gene is TRBV24-1, the J gene TRBJ2-1; D ambiguous. This CDR3 is built from 14 residues. Trimming cost V 0 bases and J 3 bases, with 5 bases left between them. The germline V gene encodes CDR1 KGHDR and CDR2 SFDVKD. The CDR3 protein is CATSDLGSYNEQFF. For the CDR3, the DNA is TGTGCCACCAGTGATTTGGGCAGCTACAATGAGCAGTTCTTC.

This rearrangement joins TRBV7-8 to TRBJ1-2; no clear D. This CDR3 has 12 residues. Deletions cut 0 bases from V and 8 bases from J, with 7 bases between. The germline V gene has CDR1 SGHVS and CDR2 FQNEAQ. Written as DNA, the CDR3 is TGTGCCAGCAGCTTAGCACTCAAGGGCTACACCTTC. This codes for CASSLALKGYTF.

The table lists this clonotype with a count of one. The V and J genes are TRBV7-2 and TRBJ2-6, with D perhaps TRBD1 or TRBD2 (5 bases each). Per the germline V gene, CDR1 is SGHTA and CDR2 is FQGNSA. Between the trimmed V and J ends, which lost 7 bases and 4 bases, there was a span of 11 bases. The CDR3 consists of 14 residues. The CDR3 region has the DNA TGTGCCAGCACATTTGGGACCGGGGCCAACGTCCTGACTTTC. Its translation is CASTFGTGANVLTF.

This clonotype showed up just a few times. The rearrangement links TRBV15 to TRBJ2-5, with 9 bases fitting TRBD2. V shed 1 base, J shed 5 bases, and the junction held 14 bases outside the gene matches. Per the germline V gene, CDR1 is LNHNV and CDR2 is YYDKDF (reference sequence). The CDR3 totals 18 residues. The CDR3 DNA follows: TGTGCCACCAGCAGAGGCCTCAGGTTGCGGGGGGGCGGGGAGACCCAGTACTTC. Translating gives CATSRGLRLRGGGETQYF.

This clonotype was counted once. The chain combines TRBV19 with TRBJ2-3, with D possibly called TRBD1 or TRBD2 (5 bases each). Trimming took off 5 bases at V and 0 bases at J, with 12 bases between the two ends. This CDR3 comprises 15 residues. In germline, CDR1 is LNHDA, CDR2 SQIVND (reference sequence). DNA for the CDR3: TGTGCCAGTAGTGGGGACGGGGAAAGCACAGATACGCAGTATTTT. Translated: CASSGDGESTDTQYF. Drawing the rest from reference TRBV19 and TRBJ2-3, the complete variable domain is DGGITQSPKYLFRKEGQNVTLSCEQNLNHDAMYWYRQDPGQGLRLIYYSQIVNDFQKGDIAEGYSVSREKKESFPLTVTSAQKNPTAFYLCASSGDGESTDTQYFGPGTRLTVL.